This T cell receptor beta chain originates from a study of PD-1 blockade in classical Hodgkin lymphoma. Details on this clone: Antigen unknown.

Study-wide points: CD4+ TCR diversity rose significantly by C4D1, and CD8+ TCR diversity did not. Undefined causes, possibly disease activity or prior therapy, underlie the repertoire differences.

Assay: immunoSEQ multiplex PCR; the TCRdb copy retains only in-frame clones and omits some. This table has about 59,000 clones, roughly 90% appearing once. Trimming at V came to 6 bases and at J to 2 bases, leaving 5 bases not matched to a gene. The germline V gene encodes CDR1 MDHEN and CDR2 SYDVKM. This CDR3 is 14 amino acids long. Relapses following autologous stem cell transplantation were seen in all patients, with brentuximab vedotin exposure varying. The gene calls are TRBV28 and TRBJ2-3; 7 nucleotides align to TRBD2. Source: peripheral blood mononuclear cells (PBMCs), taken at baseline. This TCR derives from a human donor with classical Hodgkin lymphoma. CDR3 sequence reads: CASSFAGVTDTQYF. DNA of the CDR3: TGTGCCAGCAGCTTCGCGGGAGTCACAGATACGCAGTATTTT.